A single sample is the source of the 24 T cell receptor beta chains below, sequenced in a study of blood T cells in healthy people across ages (dated by TCRdb to the mid-2010s). Library preparation employed 5' RACE. The instrument was an Illumina HiSeq 2500. A second PCR of 7 to 11 cycles was performed with a sample-barcoded 5' primer and a J-beta primer mix. In TCRdb, the public reads were trimmed at Q25 with fastp and aligned with MiXCR, with productive beta chains retained. Every distinct CDR3 protein forms one entry, paired with its most common genes and DNA. The sample profile shows about 640,000 distinct CDR3 sequences; under 70% of them were found once. Over 30% of the sample comes from the top ten. The sample taken for sequencing was blood. These receptors all stem from a man aged 55-75 years in good health.

The J gene is TRBJ2-7, the V gene TRBV13; D is possibly TRBD1 (6 bases). V shed 5 bases and J shed 0 bases, with 17 bases lying between them. Per germline, CDR1 PRHDT and CDR2 FYEKMQ (reference sequence). The CDR3 extends over 16 amino acids. This CDR3 is CASSPTQGQLSYEQYF. CDR3 nucleotides: TGTGCCAGCAGCCCAACTCAAGGACAGCTCTCCTACGAGCAGTACTTC.

This rearrangement joins TRBV7-2 to TRBJ1-4; D is perhaps TRBD1 (5 bases). The CDR3 sequence is 15 residues long. Trimming cost V 2 bases and J 8 bases, with 15 bases left between them. Per germline, CDR1 SGHTA and CDR2 FQGNSA. The CDR3 sequence is CASSLSGDQREKLFF. CDR3 nucleotide sequence: TGTGCCAGCAGCTTATCGGGGGACCAAAGGGAAAAACTGTTTTTT.

V gene TRBV6-2 or TRBV6-3 combines with J gene TRBJ2-5; the D is unclear. Trimming removed 5 bases from V and 2 bases from J, with 12 bases in between. CDR1 is MNHEY and CDR2 is SVGEGT in the germline V gene. The CDR3 has 14 residues. CDR3 nucleotide sequence: TGTGCCAGCAGTGATCCTCTCACACAAGAGACCCAGTACTTC. Translation: CASSDPLTQETQYF.

This clonotype was detected only a few times. The DNA for the CDR3 is TGTGCCAGCAGCCAATTGTCCGAGCAGTACTTC. It is translated as CASSQLSEQYF. The chain is built from TRBV3-1 and TRBJ2-7; D not resolved. This CDR3 comprises 11 residues. The ends were cut back, 2 bases at V and 6 bases at J, with 5 bases in the middle. Per the germline V gene, CDR1 is LGHDT and CDR2 is YNNKEL (reference sequence).

The chain recombines TRBV7-9 with TRBJ1-4, with 7 bases that match TRBD1. The CDR3 length is 18 residues. J gave up 0 bases and V 5 bases, and 12 bases lay outside the gene matches. The germline V gene has CDR1 SEHNR and CDR2 FQNEAQ (reference sequence). The CDR3 sequence: CASSPSQQGRPTNEKLFF. The CDR3 region has the DNA TGTGCCAGCAGCCCAAGCCAACAGGGGCGCCCAACTAATGAAAAACTGTTTTTT. Full variable domain (remainder filled in from reference TRBV7-9 and TRBJ1-4): DTGVSQNPRHKITKRGQNVTFRCDPISEHNRLYWYRQTLGQGPEFLTYFQNEAQLEKSRLLSDRFSAERPKGSFSTLEIQRTEQGDSAMYLCASSPSQQGRPTNEKLFFGSGTQLSVL.

V and J are TRBV2 and TRBJ2-1; D may be TRBD2 (6 bases). V lost 4 bases and J 7 bases, leaving 11 bases between the germline ends. Germline V gives CDR1 SNHLY, CDR2 FYNNEI. The CDR3 consists of 13 residues. CDR3 in DNA: TGTGCCAGCAGTGTCTTCGGGAGTAATGAGCAGTTCTTC. This codes for CASSVFGSNEQFF.

The chain combines TRBV24-1 with TRBJ1-2; D remains unclear. Germline V gene data show CDR1 as KGHDR and CDR2 as SFDVKD. CDR3 size: 12 residues. V was shortened by 2 bases and J by 4 bases, with 4 bases between the two germline ends. The CDR3 sequence: CATSDSRYGYTF. Written as DNA, the CDR3 is TGTGCCACCAGTGATTCGCGCTATGGCTACACCTTC.

J is TRBJ2-7 and V is TRBV27; either TRBD1 or TRBD2 may fit D (5 bases each). The V end lost 5 bases, the J end lost 2 bases, and 13 bases lay between the germline ends. The CDR3 spans 14 residues. CDR1 is MNHEY and CDR2 is SMNVEV in the germline V gene (reference sequence). The CDR3 region has the DNA TGTGCCAGCAGTCCCTGGGACCGCACCTACGAGCAGTACTTC. This gives the protein CASSPWDRTYEQYF.

This clonotype occurred a few times. This sequence joins TRBV4-1 and TRBJ2-3; 11 bases map to TRBD2. In germline, CDR1 is MGHRA, CDR2 YSYEKL. The CDR3 totals 13 residues. V shed 6 bases, J shed 4 bases, and the junction held 0 bases outside the gene matches. CDR3 in DNA: TGCGCCAGCAGGACTAGCGGGGCAGATACGCAGTATTTT. Translated: CASRTSGADTQYF.

This clonotype was seen a single time. The chain recombines TRBV12-3 or TRBV12-4 with TRBJ2-5; possible D gene TRBD1, 6 bases. The CDR3 covers 14 residues. V was shortened by 5 bases and J by 11 bases, with 21 bases between the two germline ends. The CDR3 coding sequence is TGTGCCAGCAGTCGGCAGGGGCTTGGGAATGAGCAGTACTTC. Protein: CASSRQGLGNEQYF.

This rearrangement joins TRBV18 to TRBJ2-1; D is possibly TRBD2 (7 bases). CDR3 length equals 16 residues. Germline assignment: CDR1 KGHSH and CDR2 LQKENI. Trimming cost V 2 bases and J 4 bases, with 15 bases left between them. CDR3 sequence reads: CASSPFGAGAYNEQFF. The CDR3 nucleotides are TGTGCCAGCTCACCATTCGGCGCGGGGGCTTACAATGAGCAGTTCTTC.

The table lists this clonotype with a count of one. The rearrangement joins TRBV11-3 to TRBJ1-6; TRBD1 aligns across 7 bases. The CDR3 sequence is 17 residues long. Per the germline V gene, CDR1 is SGHNT and CDR2 is YENEEA. V shed 5 bases, J shed 2 bases, and the junction held 9 bases outside the gene matches. CDR3 residues: CASSKTGVNPYNSPLHF. CDR3 nucleotides: TGTGCCAGCAGCAAAACAGGGGTGAACCCCTATAATTCACCCCTCCACTTT.

The genes are TRBV7-2 and TRBJ2-4; 7 bases match TRBD1. The assigned J gene may be wrong: the sequence end matches TRBJ2-7 better. Germline-derived CDR1 and CDR2 are SGHTA and FQGNSA. The CDR3 sequence is 14 residues long. The CDR3 loop reads CASSLNRQGHEQYF. CDR3 nucleotides: TGTGCCAGCAGCTTAAACCGACAGGGCCACGAGCAGTACTTC.

The rearrangement uses TRBV6-1 and TRBJ2-7; 7 positions match TRBD1. V dropped 3 bases and J dropped 2; count of bases not matched to a gene: 7. Germline V CDR1 and CDR2: MNHNS, SASEGT. The CDR3 totals 15 residues. CDR3 protein: CASSDAGTVTYEQYF. The CDR3 nucleotides read TGTGCCAGCAGTGATGCAGGGACAGTTACCTACGAGCAGTACTTC.

About this clonotype: A much larger clonotype is one base distant, so this may be a read error. The gene calls are TRBV11-2 and TRBJ2-1, with D maybe TRBD2 (5 bases). Trimming left V 5 bases short and J 3 bases short, with 11 bases between. The germline CDR1 and CDR2 sequences are SGHAT and FQNNGV. The CDR3 is made up of 14 amino acids. This chain's CDR3 is CASSVGSVYNEQFF. The CDR3 bases are TGTGCCAGCAGCGTAGGGAGCGTCTACAATGAGCAGTTCTTC.

A note on this clonotype: This may be a read error: a much more frequent sequence differs by one nucleotide. The CDR3 loop is CASSGRDILNYSYTF. The DNA for the CDR3 is TGTGCCAGCAGCGGCCGGGACATCCTTAACTATAGCTACACCTTC. The chain is built from TRBV3-1 and TRBJ1-2, with a possible D match to TRBD1 (6 bases). Germline assignment: CDR1 LGHDT and CDR2 YNNKEL (reference sequence). The CDR3 is 15 residues long.

This clonotype was picked up a small number of times. The V and J genes are TRBV12-3 or TRBV12-4 and TRBJ2-5; no reliable D call. The CDR3 has 13 amino acids. The V gene lost 6 bases and the J gene lost 10 bases, with 18 bases spanning the gap. Here the CDR3 reads CASSPETARSQYF. The CDR3, as DNA: TGTGCCAGCAGCCCAGAAACAGCGAGGAGCCAGTACTTC.

Many counts were recorded for this clonotype. The rearrangement uses TRBV9 and TRBJ1-2; 7 bases align to TRBD1. Germline V lookup: CDR1 SGDLS, CDR2 YYNGEE. The V gene end was trimmed by 4 bases and the J gene end by 2 bases; junction bases not matched to a gene: 8. The CDR3 runs to 15 residues. This CDR3 is CASSPTLQGNYGYTF. The CDR3 DNA is TGTGCCAGCAGCCCGACCTTACAGGGGAACTATGGCTACACCTTC.

In this sample, this clonotype turned up once. This chain connects TRBV11-3 to TRBJ1-4, with D maybe TRBD1 (5 bases). Trimming cost V 4 bases and J 11 bases, with 14 bases left between them. CDR3 length equals 13 residues. The V gene's germline CDR1 is SGHNT and CDR2 YENEEA. CDR3 loop: CASSSRPGEKLFF. The CDR3 coding sequence is TGTGCCAGCAGCTCCCGCCCGGGGGAGAAACTGTTTTTT. Supplemented by reference TRBV11-3 and TRBJ1-4, the full variable domain reads EAGVVQSPRYKIIEKKQPVAFWCNPISGHNTLYWYLQNLGQGPELLIRYENEEAVDDSQLPKDRFSAERLKGVDSTLKIQPAELGDSAVYLCASSSRPGEKLFFGSGTQLSVL.

V and J are TRBV7-2 and TRBJ2-7, with D perhaps given as TRBD1 or TRBD2 (5 bases each). The V gene lost 4 bases and the J gene lost 3 bases, with 19 bases spanning the gap. Germline V lookup: CDR1 SGHTA, CDR2 FQGNSA. The CDR3 runs 16 residues. The CDR3 reads CASSSLGAAGGYEQYF. CDR3 in DNA: TGTGCCAGCAGCTCCCTGGGAGCGGCTGGGGGCTACGAGCAGTACTTC. Combining the CDR3 with reference TRBV7-2 and TRBJ2-7 gives the whole variable domain GAGVSQSPSNKVTEKGKDVELRCDPISGHTALYWYRQSLGQGLEFLIYFQGNSAPDKSGLPSDRFSAERTGGSVSTLTIQRTQQEDSAVYLCASSSLGAAGGYEQYFGPGTRLTVT.

This rearrangement joins TRBV20-1 to TRBJ1-1, with D maybe TRBD1 (6 bases). Trimming removed 6 bases from V and 4 bases from J, with 12 bases in between. The CDR3 runs to 12 residues. CDR1 and CDR2 from the germline V gene are DFQATT and SNEGSKA (reference sequence). The DNA for the CDR3 is TGCAGTGCAGATGGGACAACCACTGAAGCTTTCTTT. Translating gives CSADGTTTEAFF.

A few counts support this clonotype. V is TRBV27 and J is TRBJ1-5; D not resolved. V lost 4 bases to trimming and J lost 9 bases, with 16 bases between them. The CDR3 length is 14 residues. The germline CDR1 and CDR2 sequences are MNHEY and SMNVEV (reference sequence). The CDR3 region has the DNA TGTGCCAGCAGTTCTCGGCAGGATATTTGGCCCCAGCATTTT. It specifies CASSSRQDIWPQHF.

This clonotype was recorded a few times. The chain recombines TRBV28 with TRBJ1-2; no definite D call. The CDR3 sequence is 12 residues long. Between the trimmed V and J ends, which lost 5 bases and 2 bases, there was a span of 6 bases. CDR1 and CDR2 (germline): MDHEN, SYDVKM. The CDR3 nucleotides are TGTGCCAGCAGTCTCGACAACTATGGCTACACCTTC. As protein: CASSLDNYGYTF.

This sequence joins TRBV5-1 and TRBJ2-5; D is unclear. V lost 5 bases to trimming and J lost 3 bases, with 17 bases between them. The germline CDR1 and CDR2 sequences are SGHRS and YFSETQ. CDR3 length: 15 amino acids. CDR3 protein: CASSPILTYEETQYF. As DNA, the CDR3 is TGCGCCAGCAGTCCTATTTTGACATACGAAGAGACCCAGTACTTC.